The clone carrying this T cell receptor beta chain was seen repeatedly, ten times or more. Its antigen is still unknown. The sequenced fragment ends 3 residues before the CDR3 boundary, so the rest is inferred from the germline J gene. The CDR3 runs 15 residues. The germline V gene encodes CDR1 SGHAT and CDR2 FQNNGV. Trimming took 1 base from V and 5 from J, leaving 13 bases between them. Profiled with immunoSEQ multiplex PCR; TCRdb holds only in-frame clones, not every one. Singletons are absent from the sample, which has 35,000 or so clones. The data were taken from a study of T cell clonality in common variable immunodeficiency. Regarding the study as a whole: Compared with controls, CVID subjects had fewer shared TCRbeta clones. T cell subpopulation sequencing would be needed to explain CVID clonality.

This TCR was recovered from a person between 18 and 70 years old in good health. V gene TRBV11-2 combines with J gene TRBJ2-3; D is ambiguous. The specimen was peripheral blood mononuclear cells. The part of the CDR3 DNA that was read is TGTGCCAGCAGCTTAGGGGCCTCAATGGAAGATACG. Protein: CASSLGASMEDT. The full CDR3 protein is CASSLGASMEDTQYF.